A selection of T cell receptor beta chains follows, all from one sample in a study of cytomegalovirus exposure and HLA in healthy donors. Clones were read by immunoSEQ multiplex PCR, and TCRdb kept only the in-frame ones, dropping some. This table has some 84,000 clones, around 74% appearing once. The sequencing input was PBMCs. The receptors were gathered from a boy between 10 and 17 years old in good health and CMV-seronegative. CDR3s include the opening cysteine and the closing phenylalanine or tryptophan. Only part of the rows carry a size: once, few, many, or a class if the clone is expanded.

j_call: TRBJ2-1; v_call: TRBV27; clone_size: NA; cdr3_aa: CASSLRGGNEQFF
j_call: TRBJ1-5; v_call: TRBV19; clone_size: NA; cdr3_aa: CASSRGTVSNQPQHF
j_call: TRBJ2-3; v_call: TRBV7-2; clone_size: NA; cdr3_aa: CASSWTSGGMADTQYF
j_call: TRBJ2-2; v_call: TRBV6-5; clone_size: NA; cdr3_aa: CASRGHQNTGELFF
j_call: TRBJ1-4; v_call: TRBV7-9; clone_size: NA; cdr3_aa: CASSGRGGNEKLFF
j_call: TRBJ2-3; v_call: TRBV13; clone_size: once; cdr3_aa: CASSPELGTDTQYF
j_call: TRBJ1-1; v_call: TRBV4-3; clone_size: NA; cdr3_aa: CASSQAEGAGGTEAFF
j_call: TRBJ2-6; v_call: TRBV7-2; clone_size: NA; cdr3_aa: CASSALPSAGANVLTF
j_call: TRBJ2-1; v_call: TRBV29-1; clone_size: few; cdr3_aa: CSVRDNEQFF
j_call: TRBJ2-7; v_call: TRBV15; clone_size: NA; cdr3_aa: CATSEHHEQYF
j_call: TRBJ1-1; v_call: TRBV30; clone_size: NA; cdr3_aa: CAWSDQGSGTEAFF
j_call: TRBJ2-3; v_call: TRBV29-1; clone_size: once; cdr3_aa: CSVVSQITDTQYF
j_call: TRBJ2-1; v_call: TRBV5-4; clone_size: NA; cdr3_aa: CASSLGHHAYNEQFF
j_call: TRBJ2-7; v_call: TRBV28; clone_size: NA; cdr3_aa: CASRRTGGWQYF
j_call: TRBJ2-7; v_call: TRBV7-2; clone_size: NA; cdr3_aa: CASSLGLAGGYEQYF
j_call: TRBJ2-7; v_call: TRBV28; clone_size: NA; cdr3_aa: CASSSRGGLYEQYF
j_call: TRBJ2-1; v_call: TRBV29-1; clone_size: NA; cdr3_aa: CSVLSREDYNEQFF
j_call: TRBJ1-5; v_call: TRBV18; clone_size: NA; cdr3_aa: CASSGDREQPQHF
j_call: TRBJ1-1; v_call: TRBV5-4; clone_size: NA; cdr3_aa: CASSLWGGGEMSTEAFF
j_call: TRBJ1-2; v_call: TRBV25-1; clone_size: NA; cdr3_aa: CASSDSSEPSYGYTF
j_call: TRBJ1-1; v_call: TRBV29-1; clone_size: NA; cdr3_aa: CSAGNTEAFF
j_call: TRBJ1-5; v_call: TRBV7-2; clone_size: NA; cdr3_aa: CASSSITGQGGDQPQHF
j_call: TRBJ1-5; v_call: TRBV6-1; clone_size: NA; cdr3_aa: CATGQINQPQHF
j_call: TRBJ2-1; v_call: TRBV28; clone_size: NA; cdr3_aa: CASRLPGTQEQFF
j_call: TRBJ1-1; v_call: TRBV25-1; clone_size: NA; cdr3_aa: CASTKGAYTEAFF
j_call: TRBJ1-4; v_call: TRBV6-5; clone_size: NA; cdr3_aa: CASRQGTNEKLFF
j_call: TRBJ2-7; v_call: TRBV28; clone_size: once; cdr3_aa: CASKGDRVWYEQYF
j_call: TRBJ2-2; v_call: TRBV6-4; clone_size: NA; cdr3_aa: CASSVSSGNTGELFF
j_call: TRBJ1-2; v_call: TRBV9; clone_size: NA; cdr3_aa: CASSGIFSGVDGYTF
j_call: TRBJ1-1; v_call: TRBV5-1; clone_size: NA; cdr3_aa: CASSLEGSVNTEAFF
j_call: TRBJ2-1; v_call: TRBV10-2; clone_size: few; cdr3_aa: CASWRQNNEQFF
j_call: TRBJ2-7; v_call: TRBV28; clone_size: NA; cdr3_aa: CASSPTNRDEQYF
j_call: TRBJ2-1; v_call: TRBV4-2; clone_size: NA; cdr3_aa: CASSPIAGGRNEQFF
j_call: TRBJ2-3; v_call: TRBV5-4; clone_size: NA; cdr3_aa: CASSLAALAGVSDTQYF
j_call: TRBJ2-7; v_call: TRBV7-6; clone_size: NA; cdr3_aa: CASSEGTVGGYEQYF
j_call: TRBJ2-1; v_call: TRBV5-4; clone_size: NA; cdr3_aa: CASSSGAGGNDEQFF
j_call: TRBJ2-7; v_call: TRBV5-4; clone_size: few; cdr3_aa: CASSLKQGTYEQYF
j_call: TRBJ1-2; v_call: TRBV6-1; clone_size: NA; cdr3_aa: CASSDGRNYGYTF
j_call: TRBJ2-1; v_call: TRBV11-3; clone_size: NA; cdr3_aa: CASSLAGGPDNEQFF
j_call: TRBJ1-3; v_call: TRBV29-1; clone_size: few; cdr3_aa: CSVVVSSGNTIYF
j_call: TRBJ1-1; v_call: TRBV6-1; clone_size: NA; cdr3_aa: CASSPTGGPSTEAFF
j_call: TRBJ2-2; v_call: TRBV7-9; clone_size: NA; cdr3_aa: CASSTGQANTGELFF